Following are 30 T cell receptor beta chains from one sample sequenced in a study of spatial heterogeneity in lung cancer. Specified time point: sample taken at primary tumor resection. Sequencing covered unsorted whole RNA taken from tumor, nontumor lung or frozen PBMC. TCRdb re-called the 5' RACE reads through MiXCR, storing one row per CDR3 protein. The sample lists some 87,000 distinct CDR3 sequences, around 10% seen once, with about 7% in the top ten. The source was PBMCs, collected at surgery. These receptors all stem from a male donor with early-stage non-small cell lung cancer.

The chain has TRBV9 and TRBJ2-2; TRBD2 might be the D (6 bases). Trimming shortened V by 0 bases and J by 3 bases, and 9 bases separated the two germline ends. CDR1 is SGDLS and CDR2 is YYNGEE in the germline V gene. This CDR3 has 15 residues. CDR3 in amino acids: CASSVGPGDTGELFF. The CDR3 DNA reads as TGTGCCAGCAGCGTAGGTCCGGGAGACACCGGGGAGCTGTTTTTT.

This clonotype was seen ten or more times. The gene calls are TRBV30 and TRBJ1-5; TRBD1 aligns across 8 bases. The V and J ends lost 4 bases and 0 bases, in that order; junction bases with no gene match: 8. The CDR3 is 16 residues long. Germline CDR1 reads GTSNPN; CDR2 reads SVGIG (reference sequence). For the CDR3, the DNA is TGTGCCTGGAATGGACAGGGCCTTTATAGCAATCAGCCCCAGCATTTT. The encoded protein is CAWNGQGLYSNQPQHF.

V is TRBV5-6 and J is TRBJ2-7; TRBD1 is a possible D gene (6 bases). Germline CDR1 and CDR2: SGHDT and YYEEEE. This CDR3 contains 14 residues. V was trimmed by 3 bases and J by 0 bases, leaving 10 bases between them. In DNA form, the CDR3 reads TGTGCCAGCAGCTCGGGACAACTCTCCTACGAGCAGTACTTC. Translating gives CASSSGQLSYEQYF.

This clonotype has a handful of counts. The chain combines TRBV5-1 with TRBJ2-5; D unresolved. Trimming took off 4 bases at V and 1 base at J, with 11 bases between the two ends. The CDR3 is made up of 14 amino acids. Germline V gives CDR1 SGHRS, CDR2 YFSETQ. The CDR3 sequence: CASSPGPPQETQYF. CDR3 bases: TGCGCCAGCAGCCCCGGGCCTCCCCAAGAGACCCAGTACTTC.

This clonotype came up a few times. The chain recombines TRBV2 with TRBJ2-7, with 9 nucleotides matching TRBD2. CDR3 length: 15 amino acids. CDR1 is SNHLY, CDR2 FYNNEI, per germline. J lost 2 bases, V lost 1 base, and 3 bases had no gene match. CDR3 sequence reads: CASSEGLAVTYEQYF. For the CDR3, the DNA is TGTGCCAGCAGTGAAGGACTAGCGGTAACCTACGAGCAGTACTTC.

This chain connects TRBV18 to TRBJ2-2; D is unresolved. Trimming took 1 base from V and 3 from J, leaving 3 bases between them. The CDR3 extends over 13 amino acids. CDR1 is KGHSH, CDR2 LQKENI, per germline. CDR3: CASSPRDTGELFF. For the CDR3, the DNA is TGTGCCAGCTCACCACGAGACACCGGGGAGCTGTTTTTT.

This clonotype was recorded a few times. The chain uses TRBV5-1 and TRBJ2-1; 8 bases fit TRBD2. V lost 2 bases to trimming and J lost 8 bases; unmatched junction nucleotides: 6. The germline V gene encodes CDR1 SGHRS and CDR2 YFSETQ. The CDR3 length is 14 residues. DNA for the CDR3: TGCGCCAGCAGCTTAACTAGCGGAGGGGATGAGCAGTTCTTC. Translated: CASSLTSGGDEQFF. Looking up the rest from reference TRBV5-1 and TRBJ2-1 gives the full variable domain: KAGVTQTPRYLIKTRGQQVTLSCSPISGHRSVSWYQQTPGQGLQFLFEYFSETQRNKGNFPGRFSGRQFSNSRSEMNVSTLELGDSALYLCASSLTSGGDEQFFGPGTRLTVL.

This clonotype has only a few counts. This chain connects TRBV29-1 to TRBJ2-3, with no clear D. The germline V and J ends were trimmed by 3 bases and 1 base, with 8 bases remaining between them. The CDR3 runs 13 residues. CDR1 SQVTM and CDR2 ANQGSEA come from the germline V gene. The CDR3 DNA reads TGCAGCGTTGATCTTAGGGGCACAGATACGCAGTATTTT. Its protein is CSVDLRGTDTQYF.

The chain carries TRBV28 and TRBJ2-5; D gene unclear. The CDR3 is 13 residues long. V was clipped by 5 bases and J by 7 bases, with 14 bases between them. The germline CDR1 and CDR2 sequences are MDHEN and SYDVKM. The CDR3 coding sequence is TGTGCCAGCAGTCTCCACAACCCGAGGACCCAGTACTTC. Its protein product is CASSLHNPRTQYF.

The gene calls are TRBV29-1 and TRBJ2-3; 7 nucleotides match TRBD2. V shed 6 bases, J shed 2 bases, and the junction held 5 bases outside the gene matches. Germline lookup yields CDR1 SQVTM and CDR2 ANQGSEA. CDR3 length equals 13 residues. CDR3 nucleotide sequence: TGCAGCGTGGAACTAGCGAACACAGATACGCAGTATTTT. Translating it yields CSVELANTDTQYF.

This clonotype was counted only a few times. The chain links TRBV6-2 or TRBV6-3 to TRBJ2-4, with TRBD1 as a possible D gene (6 bases). CDR3 length equals 11 residues. In germline, CDR1 is MNHEY, CDR2 SVGEGT. Trimming took off 4 bases at V and 8 bases at J, with 6 bases between the two ends. The CDR3 spells CASSSGDIQYF. CDR3 bases: TGTGCCAGCAGTTCAGGGGACATTCAGTACTTC.

This clonotype was observed a few times. CDR3 nucleotide sequence: TGTGCCAGCAGGCGTACCTCGAACACCGGGGAGCTGTTTTTT. This gives the protein CASRRTSNTGELFF. The rearrangement links TRBV7-3 to TRBJ2-2; D is ambiguous. The V end was cut by 6 bases, the J end by 0 bases, with 8 bases between. Germline loops: CDR1 SGHTA, CDR2 FQGTGA. There are 14 residues in the CDR3.

The chain employs TRBV6-2 or TRBV6-3 and TRBJ1-5, with unresolved D. The germline V and J ends were trimmed by 3 bases and 7 bases, with 10 bases remaining between them. Germline CDR1 is MNHEY and CDR2 is SVGEGT. The CDR3 is 13 amino acids. CDR3 protein: CASSYIGPQPQHF. The DNA of the CDR3 is TGTGCCAGCAGTTATATAGGGCCCCAGCCCCAGCATTTT.

Comment on this clonotype: A much larger clone lies one base from this, so it may be a read error. The V gene is TRBV3-1, the J gene TRBJ1-1; D perhaps matches TRBD1 (5 bases). Germline V lookup: CDR1 LGHDT, CDR2 YNNKEL (reference sequence). The CDR3 length is 15 residues. CDR3 amino acids: CTSSQVVGAHTEAFF. CDR3 DNA: TGTACCAGCAGCCAAGTGGTAGGGGCCCACACTGAAGCTTTCTTT.

This clonotype was detected a few times. This chain connects TRBV29-1 to TRBJ1-4; D is unclear. V lost 7 bases and J lost 0, with 6 bases in between. CDR1 SQVTM and CDR2 ANQGSEA come from the germline V gene. This CDR3 spans 12 amino acids. The CDR3 protein is CSGRATNEKLFF. CDR3 coding DNA: TGCAGCGGGAGGGCAACTAATGAAAAACTGTTTTTT.

The table lists this clonotype with many counts. The CDR3 DNA reads as TGTGCCAGCAGTTCCCCAGTCGAGCAGTTCTTC. It is translated as CASSSPVEQFF. The chain is built from TRBV6-5 and TRBJ2-1, with D hard to call. CDR3 size: 11 residues. CDR1 and CDR2 from the germline V gene are MNHEY and SVGAGI. V was pared by 4 bases and J by 10 bases, with 8 bases between.

The table lists this clonotype with a few counts. V is TRBV7-2 and J is TRBJ2-7, with no clear D. There are 13 residues in the CDR3. The germline CDR1 and CDR2 sequences are SGHTA and FQGNSA. V was trimmed by 2 bases and J by 0 bases, leaving 5 bases between them. DNA of the CDR3: TGTGCCAGCAGCTTAAGGGTCTCCTACGAGCAGTACTTC. It yields the protein CASSLRVSYEQYF.

The chain links TRBV29-1 to TRBJ2-1; D is possibly TRBD1 (6 bases). V lost 7 bases, J lost 8 bases, and 9 bases lay in between. The CDR3 length is 10 residues. Germline V gene sequence: CDR1 SQVTM, CDR2 ANQGSEA. The CDR3 sequence: CSAGVDEQFF. The CDR3 DNA is TGCAGCGCAGGGGTGGATGAGCAGTTCTTC.

This clonotype came up many times. The gene calls are TRBV20-1 and TRBJ1-1, with TRBD1 matching over 10 bases. Germline CDR1 is DFQATT and CDR2 is SNEGSKA (reference sequence). V was clipped by 0 bases and J by 5 bases; unmatched bases: 6. The CDR3 consists of 15 residues. The CDR3 protein is CSARDQDRGGTEAFF. The CDR3, as DNA: TGCAGTGCTAGAGATCAGGACAGGGGGGGAACTGAAGCTTTCTTT.

This clonotype was recorded a few times. J is TRBJ2-1 and V is TRBV7-9; D remains unclear. There are 11 residues in the CDR3. V shed 4 bases and J shed 8 bases, with 6 bases lying between them. In germline, CDR1 is SEHNR, CDR2 FQNEAQ (reference sequence). The CDR3 coding sequence is TGTGCCAGCAGCTCGACACATGAGCAGTTCTTC. Amino acids: CASSSTHEQFF.

At least ten counts were recorded for this clonotype. The chain has TRBV24-1 and TRBJ2-3; TRBD2 matches at 7 bases. Trimming cost V 4 bases and J 6 bases; bases outside gene matches: 12. Germline V gives CDR1 KGHDR, CDR2 SFDVKD. This CDR3 has 16 residues. Here the CDR3 DNA reads TGTGCCACCAGTGACCCTTCCGGGCGGGAGTTCGATACGCAGTATTTT. Its protein is CATSDPSGREFDTQYF.

This clonotype was counted at least ten times. The chain recombines TRBV11-2 with TRBJ2-7; D could derive from TRBD1 or TRBD2 (5 bases each). Germline lookup yields CDR1 SGHAT and CDR2 FQNNGV. V lost 5 bases and J lost 2, with 10 bases in between. CDR3 length: 13 residues. The CDR3 DNA sequence: TGTGCCAGCAGCCCAGGGACGGCCTACGAGCAGTACTTC. Protein sequence: CASSPGTAYEQYF.

This clonotype was detected a few times. V and J are TRBV5-1 and TRBJ1-1; no definite D call. Germline loops: CDR1 SGHRS, CDR2 YFSETQ. The V end was cut by 4 bases, the J end by 1 base, with 8 bases between. The CDR3 is made up of 13 amino acids. The CDR3: CASSPDGNTEAFF. As DNA, the CDR3 is TGCGCCAGCAGCCCGGACGGGAACACTGAAGCTTTCTTT.

This clonotype occurred a few times. The chain employs TRBV2 and TRBJ2-7, with unresolved D. The CDR3 is 13 amino acids. Trimming removed 7 bases from V and 3 bases from J, with 13 bases in between. Germline assignment: CDR1 SNHLY and CDR2 FYNNEI. In nucleotides, the CDR3 is TGTGCCAGCAACGGATATTTAGGCTACGAGCAGTACTTC. It codes for CASNGYLGYEQYF.

The sample holds many counts of this clonotype. V usage is TRBV11-2 and J usage is TRBJ1-1; tentatively, D is TRBD1 (5 bases). The V and J ends lost 5 bases and 0 bases respectively, with 10 bases between them. The germline V gene encodes CDR1 SGHAT and CDR2 FQNNGV. There are 14 residues in the CDR3. The CDR3 protein is CASSERQMNTEAFF. The DNA of the CDR3 is TGTGCCAGCAGCGAGCGACAGATGAACACTGAAGCTTTCTTT.

This clonotype was picked up many times. V is TRBV24-1 and J is TRBJ2-6, with 8 bases fitting TRBD1. V dropped 4 bases and J dropped 4; count of bases not matched to a gene: 5. The CDR3 contains 16 residues. Germline CDR1 and CDR2: KGHDR and SFDVKD. The chain's CDR3 is CATSDTTGEGANVLTF. In nucleotides, the CDR3 is TGTGCCACCAGTGACACGACAGGGGAAGGGGCCAACGTCCTGACTTTC.

The chain combines TRBV7-9 with TRBJ2-4; D might be TRBD1 (6 bases). The V end was cut by 4 bases, the J end by 11 bases, with 9 bases between. The CDR3 is 11 amino acids. The germline gives CDR1 SEHNR, CDR2 FQNEAQ (reference sequence). Here the CDR3 reads CASSSGQLQYF. The CDR3 region has the DNA TGTGCCAGCAGCTCCGGACAGCTTCAGTACTTC.

The CDR3 region is CASSSQVGTGELFF. The CDR3 DNA reads as TGTGCCAGCAGCAGCCAGGTCGGCACCGGGGAGCTGTTTTTT. This chain joins TRBV9 and TRBJ2-2; D is ambiguous. Germline lookup yields CDR1 SGDLS and CDR2 YYNGEE. CDR3 length: 14 residues. V dropped 4 bases and J dropped 4 bases, with 11 bases sitting between them.

The genes are TRBV28 and TRBJ2-3, with TRBD1 as a possible D gene (6 bases). V lost 8 bases and J 4 bases, leaving 16 bases between the germline ends. CDR3 length: 14 amino acids. Germline values: CDR1 MDHEN, CDR2 SYDVKM. CDR3: CASARGGDADTQYF. CDR3 coding DNA: TGTGCCAGCGCCAGAGGGGGTGACGCAGATACGCAGTATTTT.

This clonotype has more than one count but fewer than ten. The chain uses TRBV27 and TRBJ2-7; D gene unclear. V was pared by 4 bases and J by 0 bases, with 7 bases between. The CDR3 length is 13 residues. Germline V gene lookup returns CDR1 MNHEY and CDR2 SMNVEV (reference sequence). CDR3 nucleotides: TGTGCCAGCAGTTGGCTGTCCTCCTACGAGCAGTACTTC. Amino acid sequence: CASSWLSSYEQYF.